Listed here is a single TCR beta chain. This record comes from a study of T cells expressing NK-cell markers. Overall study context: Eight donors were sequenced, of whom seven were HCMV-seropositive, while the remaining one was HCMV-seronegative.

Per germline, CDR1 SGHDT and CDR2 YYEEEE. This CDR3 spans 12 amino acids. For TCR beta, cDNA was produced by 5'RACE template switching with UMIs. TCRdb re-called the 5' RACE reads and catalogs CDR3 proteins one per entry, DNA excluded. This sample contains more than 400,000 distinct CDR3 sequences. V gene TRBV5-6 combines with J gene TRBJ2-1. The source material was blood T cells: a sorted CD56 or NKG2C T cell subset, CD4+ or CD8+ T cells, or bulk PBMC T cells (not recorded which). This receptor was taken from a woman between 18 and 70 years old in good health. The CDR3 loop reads CASSLRTVEQFF.